Reported below is one T cell receptor (beta chain). Its antigen is unknown. Relative to the germline gene, one junction end is altered; a read error may explain this. The cohort comprised approximately 700 healthy bone marrow donors. At the time of sampling, every cohort member was nominally healthy, though immune exposures that went unrecorded were likely present. The donor was CMV seronegative and belonged to the group of 320 or so seronegative cohort members. A peripheral blood sample was provided by each donor, and peripheral blood mononuclear cells were used for TCR beta sequencing. The Qiagen DNeasy Blood Extraction Kit was used to extract genomic DNA from the blood cell samples. Measured from the cysteine to the phenylalanine, the CDR3 is 17 residues long. Just the 51-base CDR3 DNA is kept, in frame starting at base 1. From a lookup of the germline V gene (reference sequence), CDR1 and CDR2 are SEHNR and FQNEAQ.

Receptor amplification or capture employed the immunoSEQ multiplex PCR assay. For the multiplex PCR, a mixture combining 60 forward primers for TCR Vbeta segments and 13 reverse primers for TCR Jbeta segments was used. Amplification of the CDR3 region of rearranged TCR beta genes was performed with a multiplex PCR assay on genomic DNA. Amplified TCR beta libraries were sequenced as 87-base-pair reads on the Illumina HiSeq System. Turning to the authors' computational methods: A later analysis tallied approximately 87 million unique TCR beta chains across the 660 or so repertoires, and about 12 million of those chains were shared by two or more donors. Raw reads were error-corrected and collapsed into unique sequences with a nearest-neighbor algorithm that merged closely related sequences to remove PCR and sequencing errors. Alignment of CDR3 sequences to IMGT reference sequences was used to assign V, D and J gene segments. For a sequence to be retained, a match of at least six nucleotides to both a V gene segment and a J gene segment was required. Rearrangements were classified as productive when the CDR3 lacked stop codons and remained in frame with V and J, and all other rearrangements were classified as non-productive. CDR3 was defined by IMGT convention, running from the second conserved V-encoded cysteine to the conserved J-encoded phenylalanine. In an earlier analysis of around 600 of the donors, sequences lacking an unambiguous match to a single V gene segment were excluded. In an earlier analysis of 587 of the donors, V segments were called functional above 56.7% productive rearrangements and were called segregating when the between-donor standard deviation exceeded 5%. A statistical classification framework was built to diagnose cytomegalovirus status from the catalog of TCR beta chain sequences. A later analysis assigned V and J genes by comparing TCR nucleotide sequences with IMGT/GENE-DB human TR gene sequences. In a later analysis, CDR3 sequences and most-parsimonious VDJ recombination scenarios were assigned using the TCRdist pipeline. In a later analysis, each TCR beta chain was defined by its CDR3 amino acid sequence together with its V-gene family, and reads lacking a unique V-gene family were excluded. A later analysis removed several hundred highly shared, low-generation-probability nucleotide sequences to deal with suspected cross-contamination and a sequencing artifact. In a later analysis, a clonal expansion index was calculated for each public chain from normalized within-repertoire ranks of inferred template counts. A later analysis computed generation probabilities with a VDJ recombination model fitted to out-of-frame rearrangements, and checked the results against IGoR. Hypergeometric tests were used in a later analysis to score TCR-TCR, TCR-HLA and TCR-CMV co-occurrence, with a repertoire-size bias correction applied to the TCR pairs. False discovery rates were estimated in a later analysis by permuting HLA or CMV assignments 20 times. In a later analysis, co-occurring TCRs were grouped with DBSCAN, and TCRdist sequence similarity was added when clustering was performed within HLA-allele-positive subsets. Repertoires with fewer than 30,000 or more than 120,000 public chains, plus five repertoires with anomalous nucleotide sharing, were excluded from co-occurrence clustering. As stored in TCRdb, this immuneACCESS dataset retains in-frame rearrangements with V and J assigned. A fraction of the clones does not appear; measured against another copy, unresolved V genes explain less than half of the discrepancy, and the remainder lacks a known reason. The V and J calls and clone size were taken over from that table, and D and trimming were inferred from the DNA. In this sample the table shows 99,000 or so clones, roughly three quarters of which occur a single time. The ten largest account for about 3.5% of the sample.

This sample was included in a study of cytomegalovirus exposure and HLA in healthy donors (dated by TCRdb to about 2017). With respect to the entire study: According to an earlier analysis of 587 of the donors, about 190 million T cells yielded approximately 120 million unique TCR beta sequences and less than 300 Gb of sequence data. An early release that covered fewer than 800 HLA-typed donors contained 300 to 350 gigabases of sequencing data and tens of millions of unique TCR sequences. Of the roughly 390 genotyped donors, roughly 85% fell in the genetic ancestry cluster associated with self-reported Caucasian donors. The study aimed to test whether cataloging public T cell receptors could reveal signatures of past pathogen exposure. The T cell repertoires of 666 subjects were profiled by immunosequencing and related to cytomegalovirus serostatus. In addition to the first cohort of 650 to 750 subjects, a separate validation cohort of under 150 different subjects was used. To predict cytomegalovirus infection status, the study brought together high-throughput TCR immunosequencing, statistical association of individual TCRs with disease status, and machine learning. A later analysis re-analyzed previously published TCR beta repertoires from approximately 670 donors and added high-resolution HLA genotyping to study TCR occurrence patterns. Rather than using new phenotypic data, the later analysis identified candidate immune exposures from TCR beta sequences and from how often those sequences occurred across donors. In an earlier analysis of 587 of the donors, high-throughput TCR beta sequencing was used to judge whether each TCR beta V gene segment behaved as functional or pseudogenic. Donor age, sex, ethnicity and CMV serostatus were compiled together with the repertoire data. Genome-wide SNP genotypes for about three fifths of the roughly 670 donors were used in a later genetic analysis, which treated that subset as a discovery cohort. All discovery cohort repertoires had been generated on a single sequencing platform. Class I and class II HLA loci were covered by the typing at four-digit resolution. The number of typed donors differed by locus: about 620-640 for A, B, C, DRB1 and DQB1; roughly 510 for DQA1; some 590 for DPA1; and some 430 for DPB1. Because of strong linkage in the cohort, a handful of DR-DQ haplotypes were treated as single units for association and clustering. Across about 370 genotyped donors of the cohort, an average of about 200,000 unique TCR beta nucleotide sequences per donor were sequenced, and roughly a sixth of those sequences were non-productive.

General conclusions and limits of the study: In an earlier analysis of some 640 of the donors, most TCR beta V segments were observed in productive rearrangements about 87% or about 30% of the time, broadly matching IMGT annotations. The sequencing pipeline was judged likely to have produced a cluster of highly shared sequence variants as a technical artifact. Because the 87-base-pair reads could not distinguish some IMGT-functional V segments, including TRBV6-2 and TRBV6-3, those segments were excluded. It was suggested by the authors that the approach could potentially be generalized to other disease states and immunological phenotypes. A total of about 150 TCR beta chains were listed by the study as associated with cytomegalovirus. According to a later analysis, parvovirus B19, influenza, CMV and Epstein-Barr virus appeared linked to several top co-occurrence clusters. Compared with equally common non-associated chains, HLA-associated TCR beta chains in a later analysis were more clonally expanded and had lower generation probabilities. The earlier analysis of a few hundred of the donors excluded 15 to 20 rarely observed V segments, including chromosome 9 orphons, because counts were too low. A further reported finding was that TCR beta sequences accurately predicted the HLA-A and HLA-B alleles for most subjects in the first cohort. This cohort had only TCR beta chains sequenced, and the lack of alpha or paired-chain data limited which features could be detected. Across donors, most TCR sequences were observed very rarely, whereas some public TCRs were present in many individuals. The classifier was reported to diagnose cytomegalovirus status with high specificity and sensitivity in both the original and validation cohorts. In a later analysis, most CMV-associated TCR beta chains were found to appear HLA-restricted, with HLA associations seemingly driven largely by CMV exposure. V-gene and J-gene trimming of TCR beta chains was associated with a missense DCLRE1C variant in a later genetic analysis, and the association was replicated in an independent cohort. HLA typing was unavailable for some donors at each locus, so association tests used only the typed subset. In vitro tests confirmed that three of the cytomegalovirus-associated TCR beta chains recognize cytomegalovirus antigens. Roughly uniform sequencing depth across donors was assumed in presence/absence analyses, although this assumption may not hold. A later genetic analysis reported fewer N-insertions in productive TCRs among donors in an Asian-associated ancestry cluster than the roughly 640-donor mean. At a false discovery rate of 0.05, a later analysis linked some 17,000 TCR beta sequences to specific HLA alleles. Correlated functional status among segregating V segments might be attributable to linkage disequilibrium, but an unknown experimental factor could not be ruled out. In a later analysis, TCR association rates were found to vary across HLA loci, with the most associated TCRs seen for DRB1 alleles and the fewest for HLA-C alleles. When HLA alleles, especially DR and DQ, strongly co-occurred, TCR associations were difficult to assign to individual alleles. The only immune exposure information available for the cohort was CMV serostatus.

The origin of this receptor is a man younger than 40 in good health and CMV-seronegative. Sequenced: PBMCs. The chain was built from TRBV7-9 and TRBJ2-5, and 7 bases in between align with TRBD2. The CDR3 corresponds to CSSSPPLGERGQETQYF. The bases read TGTTCCAGCAGCCCCCCTTTGGGGGAGCGGGGCCAAGAGACCCAGTACTTC.